What follows are 14 T cell receptor beta chains derived from one specimen sequenced in a study of identical twins. MiXCR was run by TCRdb on the 5' RACE reads, yielding one entry per CDR3 protein. The sample consists of 220,000 or so distinct CDR3 sequences, approximately 7% of them appearing once. This sample also appeared in a second study, on yellow fever vaccine responses in identical twins.

The source material was memory (CD45RO+) T cells sorted from blood. The receptor source for this set is a woman aged 18-29 years in good health.

J is TRBJ1-1 and V is TRBV6-1; 10 bases align to TRBD1. Per germline, CDR1 MNHNS and CDR2 SASEGT. CDR3 length equals 13 residues. The J segment lost 6 bases and the V segment lost 9 bases, leaving 7 bases of the junction unmatched. The CDR3 spells CASLRQGASEAFF. The CDR3 coding sequence is TGTGCCAGTCTACGACAGGGGGCATCTGAAGCTTTCTTT.

V is TRBV7-9 and J is TRBJ1-1; TRBD1 is a possible D gene (5 bases). The length of the CDR3 is 16 residues. Germline V lookup: CDR1 SEHNR, CDR2 FQNEAQ (reference sequence). Trimming cost V 5 bases and J 0 bases, with 16 bases left between them. The CDR3: CASSPRSGQMNTEAFF. In nucleotides, the CDR3 is TGTGCCAGCAGCCCCCGTTCCGGACAAATGAACACTGAAGCTTTCTTT.

The genes are TRBV29-1 and TRBJ2-5; D gene unclear. Germline V gene lookup returns CDR1 SQVTM and CDR2 ANQGSEA. V lost 4 bases and J 4 bases, leaving 4 bases between the germline ends. The CDR3 contains 10 residues. CDR3 loop: CSVGAETQYF. In DNA, the CDR3 is TGCAGCGTTGGAGCAGAGACCCAGTACTTC. Using reference TRBV29-1 and TRBJ2-5 for the parts outside the CDR3, the full variable domain is SAVISQKPSRDICQRGTSLTIQCQVDSQVTMMFWYRQQPGQSLTLIATANQGSEATYESGFVIDKFPISRPNLTFSTLTVSNMSPEDSSIYLCSVGAETQYFGPGTRLLVL.

The chain couples TRBV7-2 to TRBJ1-1; D ambiguous. The CDR3 has 15 residues. Per the germline V gene, CDR1 is SGHTA and CDR2 is FQGNSA. Trimming took off 1 base at V and 0 bases at J, with 9 bases between the two ends. In DNA form, the CDR3 reads TGTGCCAGCAGCTTAGTTACTCGGATGAACACTGAAGCTTTCTTT. This translates into CASSLVTRMNTEAFF.

The rearrangement uses TRBV10-3 and TRBJ2-3, with D possibly being TRBD1 (6 bases). The length of the CDR3 is 14 residues. From germline, CDR1 is ENHRY and CDR2 SYGVKD. V was shortened by 2 bases and J by 6 bases, with 12 bases between the two germline ends. CDR3 nucleotide sequence: TGTGCCATCAGTGAGGGCAGGGGTACGGATACGCAGTATTTT. Its protein product is CAISEGRGTDTQYF.

This clonotype was counted at least ten times. The DNA for the CDR3 is TGCAGTGCTAGGGGACAGGGGACCACTGAAGCTTTCTTT. Protein product: CSARGQGTTEAFF. The chain carries TRBV20-1 and TRBJ1-1, with 10 bases matching TRBD1. CDR3 size: 13 residues. CDR1 DFQATT and CDR2 SNEGSKA come from the germline V gene (reference sequence). The ends lost 3 bases at V and 4 bases at J; junction bases unmatched: 2.

This clonotype has ten or more counts. The chain joins TRBV5-1 to TRBJ2-5, with 7 nucleotides matching TRBD2. The CDR3 is 16 amino acids. The germline gives CDR1 SGHRS, CDR2 YFSETQ. Losses at the gene ends were 0 bases for V and 2 bases for J; bases not matched to a gene: 7. The CDR3 region is CASSLAPGTTQETQYF. For the CDR3, the DNA is TGCGCCAGCAGCTTGGCTCCCGGGACTACACAAGAGACCCAGTACTTC.

This chain joins TRBV5-6 and TRBJ2-3; D gene ambiguous. The V and J ends lost 0 bases and 2 bases respectively, with 4 bases between them. CDR1 is SGHDT and CDR2 is YYEEEE in the germline V gene. The CDR3 loop spans 13 amino acids. CDR3 bases: TGTGCCAGCAGCTTGGCGAACACAGATACGCAGTATTTT. Its translation: CASSLANTDTQYF.

The V gene is TRBV6-2 or TRBV6-3, the J gene TRBJ1-4, with D tentatively TRBD1 (6 bases). The CDR3 length is 12 residues. CDR1 MNHEY and CDR2 SVGEGT come from the germline V gene. The V end was cut by 2 bases, the J end by 15 bases, with 13 bases between. CDR3 sequence (DNA): TGTGCCAGCAGTTACGGCACAGGGAGGGTGTTTTTT. Translation gives CASSYGTGRVFF.

This clonotype was picked up many times. The genes are TRBV10-3 and TRBJ2-5; 8 bases agree with TRBD2. Germline V gives CDR1 ENHRY, CDR2 SYGVKD. The CDR3 is 15 amino acids. The V gene end was trimmed by 5 bases and the J gene end by 1 base; junction bases not matched to a gene: 6. CDR3 in DNA: TGTGCCATCAGTTACACCGGGACTAGCCAAGAGACCCAGTACTTC. This sequence encodes CAISYTGTSQETQYF.

This clonotype has just a few counts. The rearrangement links TRBV5-4 to TRBJ2-2, with 8 bases fitting TRBD1. Germline loops: CDR1 SGHNT, CDR2 YYREEE (reference sequence). V gave up 3 bases and J gave up 1 base; unmatched junction bases: 5. The CDR3 is 16 residues long. CDR3 region: CASSWGTGGNTGELFF. CDR3 sequence (DNA): TGTGCCAGCAGCTGGGGGACAGGAGGGAACACCGGGGAGCTGTTTTTT.

The chain employs TRBV9 and TRBJ2-5, with D uncertain. The CDR3 covers 14 residues. Trimming removed 4 bases from V and 5 bases from J, with 15 bases in between. Germline V gene lookup returns CDR1 SGDLS and CDR2 YYNGEE. The CDR3 loop is CASSPRASPETQYF. In DNA form, the CDR3 reads TGTGCCAGCAGCCCCCGAGCGAGTCCGGAGACCCAGTACTTC.

This clonotype was observed at least ten times. The gene calls are TRBV5-1 and TRBJ2-5; D may be TRBD1 or TRBD2 (5 bases each). The CDR3 extends over 14 amino acids. The V gene's germline CDR1 is SGHRS and CDR2 YFSETQ. Trimming cost V 6 bases and J 4 bases, with 16 bases left between them. CDR3 protein: CASNPGGTRETQYF. In DNA form, the CDR3 reads TGCGCCAGCAACCCTGGGGGTACCCGAGAGACCCAGTACTTC.

This clonotype has at least ten counts. The gene calls are TRBV15 and TRBJ2-3; D may be TRBD2 (5 bases). The CDR3 sequence is 14 residues long. Trimming took off 1 base at V and 1 base at J, with 6 bases between the two ends. Germline CDR1 reads LNHNV; CDR2 reads YYDKDF (reference sequence). In nucleotides, the CDR3 is TGTGCCACCAGCAGAGGGGGAGGCACAGATACGCAGTATTTT. Translation: CATSRGGGTDTQYF.